This T cell receptor (beta chain) was obtained from a study of OX40 agonist ivuxolimab in advanced cancers. Whole-study findings and limits: In the 0.1-3.0 mg/kg groups, partial responders showed among the lowest expansion.

Profiling relied on immunoSEQ multiplex PCR, and the TCRdb table lists in-frame clones only, not all of them. The sample lists 90,000 or so clones, about 91% seen once, with around 2.6% in the top ten. Points on this clone: As yet, its antigen is unknown.

Looked up from germline, CDR1 is MNHEY and CDR2 is SVGAGI. V gave up 6 bases and J gave up 4 bases; unmatched junction bases: 12. The CDR3 contains 15 residues. The material was CD4+ or CD8+ T cells sorted from blood, obtained in a trial of the OX40 agonist ivuxolimab. The TCR sequence derives from an adult with an advanced solid tumor such as melanoma, head and neck, liver or kidney cancer. This chain joins TRBV6-5 and TRBJ2-7, with 7 bases matching TRBD1. As DNA, the CDR3 is TGTGCCAGCAGCTTAACCGGGACAGCATCTTACGAGCAGTACTTC. It encodes CASSLTGTASYEQYF.